The sequence of this TCR beta chain was determined in a study of T-cell memory formation after mild COVID-19. At the level of the study: Clusters of TCRs were largely donor specific.

Findings of the study overall: Some SARS-CoV-2-responding clones were already detected in memory before infection. Clones that contracted from day 15 to 85 had balanced CD4/CD8; later expanders were CD4+ biased.

This clonotype has more than one count but fewer than ten. Its specificity is unknown. V shed 5 bases and J 3 bases; nucleotides not matched to a gene: 8. Germline lookup yields CDR1 SGHKS and CDR2 YYEKEE (reference sequence). This CDR3 has 15 amino acids. TCRdb independently ran MiXCR on the 5' RACE reads; one entry per CDR3 protein. Counted here are under 250,000 distinct CDR3 sequences, 15% to 17% occurring once; the ten biggest clones make up 2.1%. V is TRBV5-5 and J is TRBJ1-2; TRBD1 agrees at 9 bases. The sample was PBMCs or a T cell subset sorted from them (not recorded which). The origin of this receptor is an adult woman who had mild COVID-19 (a few samples of this study predate the infection). Cell type and time point are not known. CDR3 sequence reads: CASRDPGQGDYGYTF. Here the CDR3 DNA reads TGTGCCAGCAGGGACCCGGGACAGGGAGACTATGGCTACACCTTC.